Below, 8 T cell receptor beta chains from the same sample are listed, as sequenced in a study of patients and donors after allogeneic stem cell transplantation (TCRdb year 2020). Preparation of the library involved RT-PCR. The run used a NextSeq 550. The public reads were reanalyzed by TCRdb: fastp trimming at Q25, MiXCR alignment, in-frame beta chains only. Duplicate CDR3 protein sequences are folded into a single record with the most common DNA and genes. The sample has about 960,000 distinct CDR3 sequences on record, roughly 18% of them singletons. The top ten clonotypes cover about 6% of the sample. Sequencing was done on a sample of blood, either unsorted or a sorted T cell fraction (not recorded which). The receptors were gathered from a human donor who was either an allogeneic HSCT recipient or a stem cell or donor lymphocyte infusion donor (not recorded which). It is not recorded whose cells these are; they may come from a transplant donor.

The table lists this clonotype with a few counts. The CDR3 DNA sequence: TGTGCCAGCAGCTTAAAGACAGGGAAAAGAAACACCGGGGAGCTGTTTTTT. Protein product: CASSLKTGKRNTGELFF. This chain uses TRBV5-6 with TRBJ2-2; 7 bases match TRBD1. Unmatched junction bases numbered 9, after V lost 2 bases and J lost 2 bases. The CDR3 spans 17 residues. CDR1 and CDR2 from the germline V gene are SGHDT and YYEEEE.

To note about this clonotype: The junction differs from germline at one of its ends, possibly a read error. This chain links TRBV7-7 with TRBJ2-2; 10 bases are a match to TRBD2. Germline V gene sequence: CDR1 SSHAT, CDR2 FNYEAQ (reference sequence). The CDR3 is made up of 15 amino acids. This CDR3 is CASSLAGGLTGELFF. The CDR3 region has the DNA TGTGCTAGCAGCTTAGCGGGGGGCCTCACCGGGGAGCTGTTTTTT.

This clonotype has just a few counts. J is TRBJ1-2 and V is TRBV6-5; no clear D gene. CDR3 length equals 14 residues. Trimming removed 1 base at V and 0 bases at J, with 6 bases between. Germline lookup yields CDR1 MNHEY and CDR2 SVGAGI. CDR3 nucleotides: TGTGCCAGCAGTTACTACGGTTCTAACTATGGCTACACCTTC. It codes for CASSYYGSNYGYTF.

V is TRBV2 and J is TRBJ2-1; 10 bases match TRBD2. The germline CDR1 and CDR2 sequences are SNHLY and FYNNEI. The CDR3 has 15 amino acids. The trim removed 6 bases at V and 5 bases at J, leaving 7 bases unmatched. The DNA for the CDR3 is TGTGCCAGCAGCGGGAGCGGGAGGGTTAACAATGAGCAGTTCTTC. Its translation is CASSGSGRVNNEQFF.

Only a few counts were recorded for this clonotype. The chain joins TRBV4-1 to TRBJ2-3, with D unresolved. In germline, CDR1 is MGHRA, CDR2 YSYEKL. The CDR3 is 14 amino acids. Trimming took off 1 base at V and 4 bases at J, with 9 bases between the two ends. Written as DNA, the CDR3 is TGCGCCAGCAGCCAAGTTTTCCAGTCAGATACGCAGTATTTT. Translated, it gives CASSQVFQSDTQYF.

This clonotype was picked up many times. The gene calls are TRBV10-3 and TRBJ2-2; 10 bases map to TRBD1. The germline V gene has CDR1 ENHRY and CDR2 SYGVKD. The CDR3 consists of 14 residues. The junction had 7 bases not matched to a gene; V was cut back by 9 bases and J by 6 bases. The CDR3 here is CAIRTGGLAGELFF. Written as DNA, the CDR3 is TGTGCCATTCGGACAGGGGGATTGGCCGGGGAGCTGTTTTTT.

This clonotype was seen more than once but under ten times. This rearrangement joins TRBV5-1 to TRBJ2-1; unclear D gene. In germline, CDR1 is SGHRS, CDR2 YFSETQ. CDR3 length: 10 amino acids. V was trimmed by 7 bases and J by 9 bases, leaving 8 bases between them. CDR3 nucleotides: TGCGCCAGCCCTATTGGTGAGCAGTTCTTC. Protein sequence: CASPIGEQFF.

The chain joins TRBV29-1 to TRBJ2-6; D might be TRBD2 (8 bases). Germline CDR1 reads SQVTM; CDR2 reads ANQGSEA. CDR3 length equals 21 residues. Deletions cut 8 bases from V and 1 base from J, with 33 bases between. DNA of the CDR3: TGCAGCCCGACTCTGAAGGGGGCGGGAGGCCCCTACTCTTCTGGGGCCAACGTCCTGACTTTC. Its translation: CSPTLKGAGGPYSSGANVLTF.